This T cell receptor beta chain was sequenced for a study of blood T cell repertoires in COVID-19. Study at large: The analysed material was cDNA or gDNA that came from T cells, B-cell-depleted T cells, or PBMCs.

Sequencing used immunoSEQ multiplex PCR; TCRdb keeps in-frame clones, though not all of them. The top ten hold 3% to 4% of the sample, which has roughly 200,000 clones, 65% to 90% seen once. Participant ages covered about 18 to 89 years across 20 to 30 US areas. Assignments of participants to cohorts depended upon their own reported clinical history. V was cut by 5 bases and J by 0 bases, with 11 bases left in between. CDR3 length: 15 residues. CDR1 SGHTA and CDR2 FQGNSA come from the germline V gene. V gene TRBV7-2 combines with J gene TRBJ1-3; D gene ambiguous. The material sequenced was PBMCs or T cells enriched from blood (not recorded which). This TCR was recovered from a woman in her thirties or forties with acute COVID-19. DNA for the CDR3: TGTGCCAGCAGCAAAGGTGGGAGCTCTGGAAACACCATATATTTT. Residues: CASSKGGSSGNTIYF. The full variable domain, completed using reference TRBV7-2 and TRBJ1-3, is GAGVSQSPSNKVTEKGKDVELRCDPISGHTALYWYRQSLGQGLEFLIYFQGNSAPDKSGLPSDRFSAERTGGSVSTLTIQRTQQEDSAVYLCASSKGGSSGNTIYFGEGSWLTVV.